These 23 T cell receptor beta chains came from one sample sequenced in a study of cytomegalovirus exposure and HLA in healthy donors. It was with 60 Vbeta and 13 Jbeta primers that the PCR ran. Produced via immunoSEQ multiplex PCR; TCRdb's table is partial and in-frame only. The sample has over 140,000 clones; around 80% are singletons. The sample taken for sequencing was PBMCs. All receptors derive from a man aged 30 to 45 in good health and CMV-seropositive.

The CDR3 DNA is TGTGCCAGCAGCCCTAGCGGGAGTTACCATAATGAGCAGTTCTTC. Translation: CASSPSGSYHNEQFF. The chain employs TRBV14 and TRBJ2-1, with TRBD2 identical over 10 bases. V gave up 4 bases and J gave up 7 bases; unmatched junction bases: 7. CDR1 and CDR2 (germline): SGHDN, FVKESK. This CDR3 contains 15 residues.

This chain uses TRBV6-6 with TRBJ2-3, with TRBD2 identical over 9 bases. Germline loops: CDR1 MNHNY, CDR2 SVGAGI (reference sequence). After removal of 4 bases from V and 0 bases from J, the junction contained 5 bases not matched to a gene. The length of the CDR3 is 16 residues. The CDR3 DNA reads as TGTGCCAGCAGTTCCCGACTAGCGGCTAGCACAGATACGCAGTATTTT. The encoded protein is CASSSRLAASTDTQYF.

J is TRBJ2-7 and V is TRBV28; D is possibly TRBD2 (5 bases). The CDR3 loop spans 13 amino acids. Germline loops: CDR1 MDHEN, CDR2 SYDVKM. Deletions cut 7 bases from V and 2 bases from J, with 12 bases between. The CDR3 region is CASKVGGPYEQYF. CDR3 sequence (DNA): TGTGCCAGCAAGGTAGGCGGGCCCTACGAGCAGTACTTC.

A word on this clone: Sequence at one end of the junction differs from germline and may be a read error. The chain joins TRBV13 to TRBJ2-1; D perhaps matches TRBD1 (6 bases). This CDR3 has 15 amino acids. Per germline, CDR1 PRHDT and CDR2 FYEKMQ (reference sequence). This CDR3 is CATSDPGTIYNEQFF. The CDR3 bases are TGTGCCACCAGCGACCCCGGGACAATCTACAATGAGCAGTTCTTC.

The V call is TRBV28, the J call TRBJ1-1; the D is unclear. CDR1 MDHEN and CDR2 SYDVKM come from the germline V gene. There are 16 residues in the CDR3. Trimming shortened V by 0 bases and J by 2 bases, and 13 bases separated the two germline ends. The CDR3 protein is CASSLWSGIKNTEAFF. In DNA, the CDR3 is TGTGCCAGCAGTTTATGGTCCGGGATCAAAAACACTGAAGCTTTCTTT.

This clone was recorded a few times. The chain links TRBV6-6 to TRBJ2-7; a weak D match, TRBD2 (6 bases). This CDR3 contains 13 residues. Germline lookup yields CDR1 MNHNY and CDR2 SVGAGI (reference sequence). Trimming removed 8 bases from V and 7 bases from J, with 18 bases in between. The CDR3 loop reads CASVGTAAGEQYF. The DNA for the CDR3 is TGTGCCAGCGTTGGGACGGCGGCGGGGGAGCAGTACTTC.

J is TRBJ2-5 and V is TRBV5-4, with 9 nucleotides matching TRBD2. The DNA end lines up better with TRBJ2-7; the J call may be wrong. CDR3 size: 14 residues. Germline CDR1 is SGHNT and CDR2 is YYREEE (reference sequence). The CDR3 loop is CASSFSGGSYEQYF. DNA of the CDR3: TGTGCCAGCAGCTTTAGCGGGGGAAGCTACGAGCAGTACTTC.

This chain uses TRBV18 with TRBJ2-1; 8 bases are shared with TRBD2. CDR1 is KGHSH and CDR2 is LQKENI in the germline V gene. The trim removed 3 bases at V and 4 bases at J, leaving 8 bases unmatched. The CDR3 consists of 16 residues. CDR3 in DNA: TGTGCCAGCTCACCGGTCGGGGTAGCGGGATACAATGAGCAGTTCTTC. Its translation is CASSPVGVAGYNEQFF.

The table lists this clone with a count of one. The V and J genes are TRBV5-1 and TRBJ1-4, with 7 bases fitting TRBD1. The germline gives CDR1 SGHRS, CDR2 YFSETQ. This CDR3 is 15 amino acids long. V dropped 2 bases and J dropped 7; count of bases not matched to a gene: 8. CDR3 protein: CASSFTGEFGEKLFF. CDR3 bases: TGCGCCAGCAGCTTCACAGGGGAGTTTGGTGAAAAACTGTTTTTT.

The rearrangement links TRBV18 to TRBJ1-5; 7 positions agree with TRBD1. CDR3 length: 14 amino acids. CDR1 is KGHSH, CDR2 LQKENI, per germline. Trimming cost V 1 base and J 5 bases; bases outside gene matches: 2. DNA for the CDR3: TGTGCCAGCTCACCACAAGGGACAGATCAGCCCCAGCATTTT. Amino acids: CASSPQGTDQPQHF. The variable domain in full, with the rest retrieved from reference TRBV18 and TRBJ1-5, is NAGVMQNPRHLVRRRGQEARLRCSPMKGHSHVYWYRQLPEEGLKFMVYLQKENIIDESGMPKERFSAEFPKEGPSILRIQQVVRGDSAAYFCASSPQGTDQPQHFGDGTRLSIL.

CDR3 coding DNA: TGTGCCAGCAGCTTGGGCGGGCCGCTCACAGATACGCAGTATTTT. Amino acid sequence: CASSLGGPLTDTQYF. V is TRBV5-4 and J is TRBJ2-3; possible D gene TRBD2, 5 bases. CDR1 and CDR2 from the germline V gene are SGHNT and YYREEE (reference sequence). The ends were cut back, 0 bases at V and 2 bases at J, with 10 bases in the middle. This CDR3 is 15 amino acids long.

The chain uses TRBV10-1 and TRBJ2-7; D is perhaps TRBD2 (6 bases). The CDR3 has 13 residues. In germline, CDR1 is WNHNN, CDR2 SYGVQD (reference sequence). V was clipped by 8 bases and J by 3 bases, with 14 bases between them. CDR3 DNA sequence: TGCGCCAGCGCGCGGGGCGGCAGCTACGAGCAGTACTTC. This translates into CASARGGSYEQYF.

The genes are TRBV5-1 and TRBJ1-6; D gene ambiguous. This CDR3 has 13 residues. V lost 4 bases and J 7 bases, leaving 9 bases between the germline ends. Germline V gene lookup returns CDR1 SGHRS and CDR2 YFSETQ. For the CDR3, the DNA is TGCGCCAGCAGCGCGACTCTAAATTCACCCCTCCACTTT. This codes for CASSATLNSPLHF. Using reference TRBV5-1 and TRBJ1-6 for the parts outside the CDR3, the full variable domain is KAGVTQTPRYLIKTRGQQVTLSCSPISGHRSVSWYQQTPGQGLQFLFEYFSETQRNKGNFPGRFSGRQFSNSRSEMNVSTLELGDSALYLCASSATLNSPLHFGNGTRLTVT.

The gene calls are TRBV7-2 and TRBJ1-2; D ambiguous. This CDR3 region has 13 residues. V lost 6 bases to trimming and J lost 7 bases, with 15 bases between them. Germline values: CDR1 SGHTA, CDR2 FQGNSA. CDR3 DNA sequence: TGTGCCAGCAGAACCTCGGGGTTTGGTGGCTACACCTTC. Its translation is CASRTSGFGGYTF.

The chain links TRBV19 to TRBJ1-2, with 7 bases lining up with TRBD1. The germline V gene has CDR1 LNHDA and CDR2 SQIVND (reference sequence). Trimming took 6 bases from V and 2 from J; bases not matched to a gene: 6. This CDR3 is 14 amino acids long. The CDR3 sequence: CASSKDRRNYGYTF. The CDR3 nucleotides are TGTGCCAGTAGCAAGGACAGGCGGAACTATGGCTACACCTTC.

The chain joins TRBV5-4 to TRBJ2-5; D remains ambiguous. V was pared by 0 bases and J by 1 base, with 4 bases between. The germline V gene has CDR1 SGHNT and CDR2 YYREEE (reference sequence). The CDR3 runs to 13 residues. This CDR3 reads CASSLGSQETQYF. The DNA for the CDR3 is TGTGCCAGCAGCTTGGGCAGCCAAGAGACCCAGTACTTC.

The V call is TRBV5-1, the J call TRBJ2-5; TRBD2 agrees at 8 bases. From germline, CDR1 is SGHRS and CDR2 YFSETQ. Trimming removed 3 bases from V and 5 bases from J; junction bases left unmatched: 9. The CDR3 length is 15 residues. This chain's CDR3 is CASSSGLGAGETQYF. In DNA form, the CDR3 reads TGCGCCAGCAGCTCGGGACTAGGGGCGGGGGAGACCCAGTACTTC. The full variable domain, its missing parts supplied by reference TRBV5-1 and TRBJ2-5, is KAGVTQTPRYLIKTRGQQVTLSCSPISGHRSVSWYQQTPGQGLQFLFEYFSETQRNKGNFPGRFSGRQFSNSRSEMNVSTLELGDSALYLCASSSGLGAGETQYFGPGTRLLVL.

This clone was counted between two and nine times. V and J are TRBV7-3 and TRBJ2-3, with D tentatively TRBD2 (6 bases). V lost 2 bases to trimming and J lost 0 bases, with 6 bases between them. This CDR3 is built from 14 residues. CDR1 and CDR2 (germline): SGHTA, FQGTGA. The CDR3 DNA is TGTGCCAGCAGCTTAGGGACTAGCACAGATACGCAGTATTTT. This gives the protein CASSLGTSTDTQYF.

The chain recombines TRBV7-3 with TRBJ2-5; 11 bases line up with TRBD2. Unmatched junction bases numbered 4, after V lost 3 bases and J lost 4 bases. CDR3 size: 15 residues. Germline V CDR1 and CDR2: SGHTA, FQGTGA. DNA for the CDR3: TGTGCCAGCAGCTTGACTAGCGGGGTCGGAGAGACCCAGTACTTC. This gives the protein CASSLTSGVGETQYF.

About this clone: Germline is not matched at one junction end, which may reflect a read error. The chain recombines TRBV5-5 with TRBJ1-1; D possibly corresponds to TRBD1 (5 bases). CDR3 length equals 13 residues. Germline CDR1 reads SGHKS; CDR2 reads YYEKEE (reference sequence). This CDR3 is CASRLEGDTEAFF. The CDR3 coding sequence is TGTGCCAGCAGATTGGAAGGGGACACTGAAGCTTTCTTT.

The rearrangement joins TRBV27 to TRBJ1-2, with 10 bases identical to TRBD1. V lost 8 bases, J lost 2 bases, and 11 bases stayed unmatched. Germline CDR1 is MNHEY and CDR2 is SMNVEV (reference sequence). This CDR3 is built from 16 residues. CDR3 sequence reads: CASCSSGTGDNYGYTF. As DNA, the CDR3 is TGTGCCAGCTGTAGTTCCGGGACAGGGGACAACTATGGCTACACCTTC.

The count of this clone is one. V is TRBV5-4 and J is TRBJ1-3; D not certain. Germline loops: CDR1 SGHNT, CDR2 YYREEE (reference sequence). The CDR3 spans 14 residues. Between the trimmed V and J ends, which lost 0 bases and 2 bases, there was a span of 6 bases. This chain's CDR3 is CASSLGHPGNTIYF. CDR3 in DNA: TGTGCCAGCAGCTTGGGGCATCCTGGAAACACCATATATTTT. Supplemented by reference TRBV5-4 and TRBJ1-3, the full variable domain reads ETGVTQSPTHLIKTRGQQVTLRCSSQSGHNTVSWYQQALGQGPQFIFQYYREEENGRGNFPPRFSGLQFPNYSSELNVNALELDDSALYLCASSLGHPGNTIYFGEGSWLTVV.

The V gene is TRBV2, the J gene TRBJ1-6, with D possibly being TRBD1 (5 bases). The CDR3 loop spans 16 amino acids. The germline V and J ends were trimmed by 5 bases and 5 bases, with 16 bases remaining between them. CDR1 and CDR2 from the germline V gene are SNHLY and FYNNEI. The DNA for the CDR3 is TGTGCCAGCAGTTCTCCGAAAGGGGCTCATAATTCACCCCTCCACTTT. Encoded protein: CASSSPKGAHNSPLHF.